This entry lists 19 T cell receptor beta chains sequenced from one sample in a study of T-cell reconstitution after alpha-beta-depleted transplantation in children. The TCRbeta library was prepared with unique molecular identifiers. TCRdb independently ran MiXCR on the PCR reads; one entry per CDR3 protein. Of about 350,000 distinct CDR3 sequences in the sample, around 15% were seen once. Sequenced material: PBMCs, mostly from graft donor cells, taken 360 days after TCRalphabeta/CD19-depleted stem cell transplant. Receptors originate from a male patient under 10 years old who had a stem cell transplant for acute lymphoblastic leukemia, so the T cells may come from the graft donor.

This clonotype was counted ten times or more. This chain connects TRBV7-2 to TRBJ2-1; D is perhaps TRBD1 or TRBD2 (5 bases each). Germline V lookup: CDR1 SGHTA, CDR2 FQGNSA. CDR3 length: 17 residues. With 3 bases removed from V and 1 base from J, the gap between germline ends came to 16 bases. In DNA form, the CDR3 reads TGTGCCAGCAGCTTCGGGGACGGGCCCCGGTCCTACAATGAGCAGTTCTTC. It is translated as CASSFGDGPRSYNEQFF.

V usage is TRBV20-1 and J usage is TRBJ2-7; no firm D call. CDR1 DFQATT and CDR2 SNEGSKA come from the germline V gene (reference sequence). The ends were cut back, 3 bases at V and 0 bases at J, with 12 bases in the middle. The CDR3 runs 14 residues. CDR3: CSASAIFTSYEQYF. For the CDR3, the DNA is TGCAGTGCTAGTGCGATTTTTACCTCCTACGAGCAGTACTTC.

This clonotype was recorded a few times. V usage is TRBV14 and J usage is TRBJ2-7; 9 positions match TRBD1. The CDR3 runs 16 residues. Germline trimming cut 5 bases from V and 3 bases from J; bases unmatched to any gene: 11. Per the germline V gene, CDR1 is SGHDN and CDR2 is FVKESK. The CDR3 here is CASSADRGTGFYEQYF. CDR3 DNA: TGTGCCAGCAGCGCCGACCGTGGGACAGGGTTCTACGAGCAGTACTTC.

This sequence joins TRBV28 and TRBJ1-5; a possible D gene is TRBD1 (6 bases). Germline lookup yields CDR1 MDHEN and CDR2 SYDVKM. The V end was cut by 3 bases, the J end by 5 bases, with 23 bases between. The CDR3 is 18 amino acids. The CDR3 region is CASSFAPYASEGDQPQHF. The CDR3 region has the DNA TGTGCCAGCAGTTTTGCCCCGTATGCCAGCGAGGGGGATCAGCCCCAGCATTTT.

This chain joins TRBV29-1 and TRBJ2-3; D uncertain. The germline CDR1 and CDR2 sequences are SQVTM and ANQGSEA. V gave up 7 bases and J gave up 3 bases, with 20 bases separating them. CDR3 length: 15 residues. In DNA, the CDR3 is TGCAGCGCCTCTGGGCAGCTTGAGAGTACAGATACGCAGTATTTT. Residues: CSASGQLESTDTQYF.

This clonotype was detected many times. As DNA, the CDR3 is TGCAGCGCCGGCAAGGGGGCCGGGGAGCTGTTTTTT. This translates into CSAGKGAGELFF. The chain links TRBV20-1 to TRBJ2-2; perhaps TRBD1 as D (6 bases). The CDR3 consists of 12 residues. Germline V gene lookup returns CDR1 DFQATT and CDR2 SNEGSKA (reference sequence).

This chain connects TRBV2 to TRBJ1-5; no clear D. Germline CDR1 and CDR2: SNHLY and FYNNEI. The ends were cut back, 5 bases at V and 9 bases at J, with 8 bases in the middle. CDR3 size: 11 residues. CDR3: CASSFPGPQHF. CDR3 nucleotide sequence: TGTGCCAGCAGTTTCCCCGGGCCCCAGCATTTT.

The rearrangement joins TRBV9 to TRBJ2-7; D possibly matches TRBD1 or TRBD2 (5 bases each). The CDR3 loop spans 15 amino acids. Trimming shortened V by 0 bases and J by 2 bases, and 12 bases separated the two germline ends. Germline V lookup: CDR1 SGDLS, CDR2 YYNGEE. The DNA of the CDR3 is TGTGCCAGCAGCGTAGGTTCGGGGCCTCCCTACGAGCAGTACTTC. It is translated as CASSVGSGPPYEQYF.

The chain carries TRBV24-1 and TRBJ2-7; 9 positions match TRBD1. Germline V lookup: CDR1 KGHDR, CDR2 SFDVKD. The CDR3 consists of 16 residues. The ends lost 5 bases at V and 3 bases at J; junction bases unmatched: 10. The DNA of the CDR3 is TGTGCCACCAGTGGAATACGGGACAGGGCGAACTACGAGCAGTACTTC. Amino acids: CATSGIRDRANYEQYF.

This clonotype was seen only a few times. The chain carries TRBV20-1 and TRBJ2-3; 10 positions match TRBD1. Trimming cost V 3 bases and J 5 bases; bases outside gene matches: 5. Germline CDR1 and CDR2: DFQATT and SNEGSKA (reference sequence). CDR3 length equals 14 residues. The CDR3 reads CSASLDRGGDTQYF. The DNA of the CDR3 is TGCAGTGCTAGTCTGGACAGGGGGGGAGATACGCAGTATTTT.

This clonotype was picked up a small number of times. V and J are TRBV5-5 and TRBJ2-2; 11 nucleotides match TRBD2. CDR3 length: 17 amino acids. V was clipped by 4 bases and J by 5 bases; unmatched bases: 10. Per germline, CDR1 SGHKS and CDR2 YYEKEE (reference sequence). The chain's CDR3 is CASSPLAGGRVTGELFF. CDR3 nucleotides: TGTGCCAGCAGCCCTCTAGCGGGAGGCCGGGTAACCGGGGAGCTGTTTTTT.

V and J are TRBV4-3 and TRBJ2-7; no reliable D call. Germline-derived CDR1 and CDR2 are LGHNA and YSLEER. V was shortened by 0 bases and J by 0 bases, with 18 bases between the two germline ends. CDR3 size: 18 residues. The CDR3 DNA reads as TGCGCCAGCAGCCAAGATATAAGGCCAGACTGGCCCTCCTACGAGCAGTACTTC. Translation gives CASSQDIRPDWPSYEQYF.

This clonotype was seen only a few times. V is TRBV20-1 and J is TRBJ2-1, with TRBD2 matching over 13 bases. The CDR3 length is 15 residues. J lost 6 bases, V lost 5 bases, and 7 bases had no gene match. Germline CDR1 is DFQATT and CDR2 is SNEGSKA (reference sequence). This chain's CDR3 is CSALTRTSGSNEQFF. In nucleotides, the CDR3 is TGCAGTGCTCTTACACGGACTAGCGGGAGCAATGAGCAGTTCTTC.

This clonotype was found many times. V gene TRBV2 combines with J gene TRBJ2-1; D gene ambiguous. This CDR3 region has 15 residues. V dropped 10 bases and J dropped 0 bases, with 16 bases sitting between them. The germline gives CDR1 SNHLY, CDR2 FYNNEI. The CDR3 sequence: CATTHQFLSYNEQFF. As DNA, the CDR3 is TGTGCCACCACCCACCAGTTTCTCTCCTACAATGAGCAGTTCTTC. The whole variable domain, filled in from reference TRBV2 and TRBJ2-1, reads EPEVTQTPSHQVTQMGQEVILRCVPISNHLYFYWYRQILGQKVEFLVSFYNNEISEKSEIFDDQFSVERPDGSNFTLKIRSTKLEDSAMYFCATTHQFLSYNEQFFGPGTRLTVL.

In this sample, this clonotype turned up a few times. CDR3 sequence reads: CASSHHTGTGAMNTEAFF. The CDR3 DNA reads as TGCGCCAGCAGCCACCACACCGGGACAGGGGCAATGAACACTGAAGCTTTCTTT. The V gene is TRBV4-1, the J gene TRBJ1-1, with 10 bases that match TRBD1. The V gene's germline CDR1 is MGHRA and CDR2 YSYEKL. CDR3 length equals 18 residues. Trimming took 3 bases from V and 0 from J; bases not matched to a gene: 10.

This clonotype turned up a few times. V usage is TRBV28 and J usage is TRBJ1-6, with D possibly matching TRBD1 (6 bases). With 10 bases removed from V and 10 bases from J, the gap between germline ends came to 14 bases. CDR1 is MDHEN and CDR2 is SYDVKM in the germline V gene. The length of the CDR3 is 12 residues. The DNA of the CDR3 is TGTGCCATCTCACAGGGCGACTCACCCCTCCACTTT. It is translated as CAISQGDSPLHF.

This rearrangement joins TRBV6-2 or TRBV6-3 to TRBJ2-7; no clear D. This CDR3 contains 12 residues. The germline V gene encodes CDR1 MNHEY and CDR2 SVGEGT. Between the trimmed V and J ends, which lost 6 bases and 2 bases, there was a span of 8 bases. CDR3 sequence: CASSTIAYEQYF. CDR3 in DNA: TGTGCCAGCAGCACGATAGCCTACGAGCAGTACTTC.

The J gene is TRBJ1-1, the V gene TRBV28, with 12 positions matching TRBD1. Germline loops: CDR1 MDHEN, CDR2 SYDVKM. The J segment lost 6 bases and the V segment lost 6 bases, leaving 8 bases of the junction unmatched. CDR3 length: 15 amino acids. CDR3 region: CASSYRGQGAPEAFF. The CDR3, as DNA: TGTGCCAGCAGCTATCGGGGACAGGGGGCGCCTGAAGCTTTCTTT.

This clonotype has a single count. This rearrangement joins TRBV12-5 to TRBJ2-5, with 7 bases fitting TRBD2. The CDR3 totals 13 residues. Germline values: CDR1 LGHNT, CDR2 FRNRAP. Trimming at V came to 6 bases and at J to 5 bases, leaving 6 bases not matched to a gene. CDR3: CASGSWGGETQYF. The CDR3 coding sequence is TGTGCTAGTGGCTCATGGGGGGGGGAGACCCAGTACTTC.